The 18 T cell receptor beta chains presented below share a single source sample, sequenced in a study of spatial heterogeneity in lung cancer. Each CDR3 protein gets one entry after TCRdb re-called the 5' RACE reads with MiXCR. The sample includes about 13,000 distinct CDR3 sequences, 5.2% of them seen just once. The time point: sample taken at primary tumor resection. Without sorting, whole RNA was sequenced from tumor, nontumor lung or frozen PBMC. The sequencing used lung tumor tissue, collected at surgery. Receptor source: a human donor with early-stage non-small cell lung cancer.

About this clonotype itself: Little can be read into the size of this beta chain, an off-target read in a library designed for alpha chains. CDR3 in amino acids: CATSDFWTFCPEQYF. Written as DNA, the CDR3 is TGTGCCACCAGTGATTTCTGGACATTCTGTCCCGAGCAGTACTTC. The rearrangement uses TRBV24-1 and TRBJ2-7; weak D call: TRBD1 (5 bases). The CDR3 extends over 15 amino acids. Trimming took off 1 base at V and 6 bases at J, with 15 bases between the two ends. CDR1 and CDR2 (germline): KGHDR, SFDVKD.

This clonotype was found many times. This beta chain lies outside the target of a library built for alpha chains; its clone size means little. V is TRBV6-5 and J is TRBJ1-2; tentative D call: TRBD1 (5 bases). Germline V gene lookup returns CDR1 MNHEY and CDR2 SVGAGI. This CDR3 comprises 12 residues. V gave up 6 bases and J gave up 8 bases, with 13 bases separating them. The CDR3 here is CASRGPLKGYTF. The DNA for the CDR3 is TGTGCCAGCAGGGGGCCCCTGAAAGGCTACACCTTC.

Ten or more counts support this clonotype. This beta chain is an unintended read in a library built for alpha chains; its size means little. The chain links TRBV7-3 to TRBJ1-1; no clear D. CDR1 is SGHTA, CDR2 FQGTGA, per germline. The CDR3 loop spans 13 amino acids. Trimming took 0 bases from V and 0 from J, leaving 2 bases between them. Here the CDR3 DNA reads TGTGCCAGCAGCTTAACGGTGAACACTGAAGCTTTCTTT. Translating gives CASSLTVNTEAFF.

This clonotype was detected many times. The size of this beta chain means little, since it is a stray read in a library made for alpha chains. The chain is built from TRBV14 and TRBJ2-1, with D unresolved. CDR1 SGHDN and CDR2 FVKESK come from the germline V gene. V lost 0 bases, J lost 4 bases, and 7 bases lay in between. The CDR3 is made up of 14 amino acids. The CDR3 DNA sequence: TGTGCCAGCAGCCAAGACGGAAGTTACAATGAGCAGTTCTTC. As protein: CASSQDGSYNEQFF.

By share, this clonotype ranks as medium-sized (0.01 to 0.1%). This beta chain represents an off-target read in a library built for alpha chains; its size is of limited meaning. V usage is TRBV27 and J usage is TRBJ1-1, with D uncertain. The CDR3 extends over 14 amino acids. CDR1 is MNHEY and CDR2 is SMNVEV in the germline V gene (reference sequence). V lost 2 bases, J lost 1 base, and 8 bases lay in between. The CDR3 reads CASSLLTTNTEAFF. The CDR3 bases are TGTGCCAGCAGTTTACTGACAACGAACACTGAAGCTTTCTTT.

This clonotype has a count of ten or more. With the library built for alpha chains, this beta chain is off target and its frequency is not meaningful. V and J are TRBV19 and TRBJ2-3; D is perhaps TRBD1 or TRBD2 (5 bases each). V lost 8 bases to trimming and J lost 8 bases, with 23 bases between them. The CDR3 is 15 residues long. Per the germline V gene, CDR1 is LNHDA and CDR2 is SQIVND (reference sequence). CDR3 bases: TGTGCCAGTTCCCGAGGGCATGGGGACGCGGGTACGCAGTATTTT. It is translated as CASSRGHGDAGTQYF. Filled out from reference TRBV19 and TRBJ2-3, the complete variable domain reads DGGITQSPKYLFRKEGQNVTLSCEQNLNHDAMYWYRQDPGQGLRLIYYSQIVNDFQKGDIAEGYSVSREKKESFPLTVTSAQKNPTAFYLCASSRGHGDAGTQYFGPGTRLTVL.

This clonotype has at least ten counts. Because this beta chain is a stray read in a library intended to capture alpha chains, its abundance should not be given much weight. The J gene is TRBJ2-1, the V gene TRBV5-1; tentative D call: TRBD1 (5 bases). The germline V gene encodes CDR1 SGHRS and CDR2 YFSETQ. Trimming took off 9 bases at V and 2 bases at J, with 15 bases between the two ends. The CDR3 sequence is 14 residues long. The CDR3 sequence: CATSQGETYNEQFF. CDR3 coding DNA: TGCGCCACCTCCCAGGGTGAAACCTACAATGAGCAGTTCTTC.

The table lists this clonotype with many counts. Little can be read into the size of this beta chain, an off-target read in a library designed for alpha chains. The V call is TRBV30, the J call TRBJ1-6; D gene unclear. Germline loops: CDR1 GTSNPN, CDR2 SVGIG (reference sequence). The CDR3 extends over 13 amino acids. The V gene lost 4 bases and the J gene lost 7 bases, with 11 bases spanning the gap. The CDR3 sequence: CAWTPGRNSPLHF. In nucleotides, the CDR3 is TGTGCCTGGACCCCGGGCCGAAATTCACCCCTCCACTTT. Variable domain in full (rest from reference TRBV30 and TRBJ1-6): SQTIHQWPATLVQPVGSPLSLECTVEGTSNPNLYWYRQAAGRGLQLLFYSVGIGQISSEVPQNLSASRPQDRQFILSSKKLLLSDSGFYLCAWTPGRNSPLHFGNGTRLTVT.

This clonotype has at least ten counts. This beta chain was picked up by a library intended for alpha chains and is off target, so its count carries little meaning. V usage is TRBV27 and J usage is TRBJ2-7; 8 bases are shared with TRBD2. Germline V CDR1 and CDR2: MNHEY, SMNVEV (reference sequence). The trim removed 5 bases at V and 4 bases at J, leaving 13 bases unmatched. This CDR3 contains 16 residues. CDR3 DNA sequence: TGTGCCAGCAGTGCCCGATGGAGCGGGAGATTTTACGAGCAGTACGTC. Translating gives CASSARWSGRFYEQYV.

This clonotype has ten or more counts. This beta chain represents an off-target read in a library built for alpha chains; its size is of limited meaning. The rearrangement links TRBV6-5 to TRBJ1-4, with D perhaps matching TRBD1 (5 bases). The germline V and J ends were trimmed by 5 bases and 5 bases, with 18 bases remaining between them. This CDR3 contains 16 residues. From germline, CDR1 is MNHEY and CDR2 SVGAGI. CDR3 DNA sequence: TGTGCCAGCAGTCGTGAAAACAGGCGGTGGAATGAAAAACTGTTTTTT. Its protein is CASSRENRRWNEKLFF.

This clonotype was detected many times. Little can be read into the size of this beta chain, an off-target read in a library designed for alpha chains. Here the CDR3 DNA reads TGTGCCAGCCCAAACTTTACCGGACGGCGAAAGACGCCCCAGCATTTT. Amino acids: CASPNFTGRRKTPQHF. The rearrangement uses TRBV6-6 and TRBJ1-5; no clear D gene. Trimming took 8 bases from V and 9 from J, leaving 26 bases between them. The CDR3 has 16 residues. Germline loops: CDR1 MNHNY, CDR2 SVGAGI (reference sequence).

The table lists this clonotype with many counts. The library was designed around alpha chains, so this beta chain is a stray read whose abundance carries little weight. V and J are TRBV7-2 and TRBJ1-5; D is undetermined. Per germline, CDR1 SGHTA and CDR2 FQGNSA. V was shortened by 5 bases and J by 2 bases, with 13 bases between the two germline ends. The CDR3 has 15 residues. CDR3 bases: TGTGCCAGCAGCCCGTACTCGGTTGGCAATCAGCCCCAGCATTTT. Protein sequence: CASSPYSVGNQPQHF. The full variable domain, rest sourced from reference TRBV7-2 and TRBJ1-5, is GAGVSQSPSNKVTEKGKDVELRCDPISGHTALYWYRQSLGQGLEFLIYFQGNSAPDKSGLPSDRFSAERTGGSVSTLTIQRTQQEDSAVYLCASSPYSVGNQPQHFGDGTRLSIL.

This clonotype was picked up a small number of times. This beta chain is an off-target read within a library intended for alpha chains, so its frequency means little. As DNA, the CDR3 is TGCGCCAGCAGCCCCAGAGTAGAAGGGAACACCGGGGAGCTGTTTTTT. The encoded protein is CASSPRVEGNTGELFF. This chain uses TRBV5-1 with TRBJ2-2, with D hard to call. CDR3 length: 16 amino acids. Trimming stripped 4 bases from V and 1 base from J, with 14 bases between. Germline CDR1 SGHRS, CDR2 YFSETQ.

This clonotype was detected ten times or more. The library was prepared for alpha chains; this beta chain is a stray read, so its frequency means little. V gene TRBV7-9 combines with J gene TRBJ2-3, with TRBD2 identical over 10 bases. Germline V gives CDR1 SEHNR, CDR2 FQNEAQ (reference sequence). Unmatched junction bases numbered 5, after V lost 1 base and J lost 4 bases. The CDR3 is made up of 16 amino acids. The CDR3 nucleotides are TGTGCCAGCAGCTTAGGCCTAGCGGGGGCCGCAGATACGCAGTATTTT. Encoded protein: CASSLGLAGAADTQYF.

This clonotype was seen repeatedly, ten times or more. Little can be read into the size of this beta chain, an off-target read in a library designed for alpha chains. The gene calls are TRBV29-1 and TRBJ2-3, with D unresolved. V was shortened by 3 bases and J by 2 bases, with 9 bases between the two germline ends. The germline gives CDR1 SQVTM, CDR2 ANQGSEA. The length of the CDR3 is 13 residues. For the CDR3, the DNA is TGCAGCGTTGATAGCAGCTTCACAGATACGCAGTATTTT. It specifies CSVDSSFTDTQYF.

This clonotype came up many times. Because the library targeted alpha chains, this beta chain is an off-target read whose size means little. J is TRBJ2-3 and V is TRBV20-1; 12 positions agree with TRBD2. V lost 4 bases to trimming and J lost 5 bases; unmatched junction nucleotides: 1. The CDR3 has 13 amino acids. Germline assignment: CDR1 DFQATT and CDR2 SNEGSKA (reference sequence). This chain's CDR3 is CSAMGLAGDTQYF. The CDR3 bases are TGCAGTGCTATGGGACTAGCGGGAGATACGCAGTATTTT.

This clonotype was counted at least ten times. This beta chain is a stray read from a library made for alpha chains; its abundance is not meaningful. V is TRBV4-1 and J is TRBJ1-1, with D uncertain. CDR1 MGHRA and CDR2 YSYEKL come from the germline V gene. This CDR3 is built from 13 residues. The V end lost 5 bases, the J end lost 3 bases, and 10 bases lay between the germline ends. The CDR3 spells CASSYIRDTEAFF. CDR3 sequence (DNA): TGCGCCAGCAGCTACATCCGGGACACTGAAGCTTTCTTT.

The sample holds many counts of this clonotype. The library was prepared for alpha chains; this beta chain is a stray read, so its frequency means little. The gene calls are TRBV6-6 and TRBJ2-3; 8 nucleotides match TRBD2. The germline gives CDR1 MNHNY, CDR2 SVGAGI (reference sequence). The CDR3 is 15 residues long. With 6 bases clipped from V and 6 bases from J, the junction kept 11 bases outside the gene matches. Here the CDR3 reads CASRPGTRGGDTQYF. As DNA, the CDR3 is TGTGCCAGCAGACCCGGGACTAGAGGAGGTGATACGCAGTATTTT.